What follows is one T cell receptor beta chain and its context. This sample stems from a study of cytomegalovirus exposure and HLA in healthy donors. With V trimmed by 5 bases and J by 1 base, 6 bases remained unmatched. Germline assignment: CDR1 SNHLY and CDR2 FYNNEI. This CDR3 spans 17 amino acids. PCR primers comprised 60 Vbeta and 13 Jbeta primers. Produced via immunoSEQ multiplex PCR; TCRdb's table is partial and in-frame only. Of roughly 96,000 clones in the sample, about four fifths were seen once. Sequencing was performed on PBMCs. This TCR came from a woman aged 70 to 79 in good health and CMV-seropositive. The chain couples TRBV2 to TRBJ2-3, with 13 bases fitting TRBD2. The CDR3 DNA sequence: TGTGCCAGCAGTCCTAATGGACTAGCGGGGGGCACAGATACGCAGTATTTT. This translates into CASSPNGLAGGTDTQYF.